Below, 20 T cell receptor beta chains from the same sample are listed, as sequenced in a study of cytomegalovirus exposure and HLA in healthy donors. The PCR was carried out with 60 Vbeta primers and 13 Jbeta primers. Clones were read by immunoSEQ multiplex PCR, and TCRdb kept only the in-frame ones, dropping some. The sample contains approximately 190,000 clones, around 75% of which appear only once. The sequenced sample was PBMCs. The origin of the receptors is a woman aged 25 to 39 in good health and CMV-seronegative.

DNA for the CDR3: TGCGCCAGTTTACTAGCGGGAGGACCCTACGAGCAGTACTTC. Protein sequence: CASLLAGGPYEQYF. The chain links TRBV4-3 to TRBJ2-7, with TRBD2 matching 12 bases. J was trimmed by 2 bases and V by 9 bases; bases with no gene match: 5. This CDR3 region has 14 residues. Germline V gives CDR1 LGHNA, CDR2 YSLEER.

This clone turned up a few times. The rearrangement uses TRBV23-1 and TRBJ1-5; no definite D call. TRBV23-1 is an ORF for which the function is uncertain. The ends were cut back, 6 bases at V and 2 bases at J, with 11 bases in the middle. The CDR3 has 14 residues. The CDR3 bases are TGCGCCAGCAGGACCCGGGATGGCAATCAGCCCCAGCATTTT. It is translated as CASRTRDGNQPQHF.

This chain joins TRBV4-3 and TRBJ2-2; weak D call: TRBD1 (6 bases). The CDR3 loop spans 16 amino acids. The germline V gene has CDR1 LGHNA and CDR2 YSLEER. V was clipped by 0 bases and J by 6 bases, with 14 bases between them. The CDR3 loop reads CASSQDGGAGAGELFF. CDR3 nucleotides: TGCGCCAGCAGCCAAGATGGGGGCGCCGGGGCCGGGGAGCTGTTTTTT.

This clone was recorded only once. The chain is built from TRBV14 and TRBJ1-4, with no clear D. V dropped 0 bases and J dropped 0 bases, with 11 bases sitting between them. The CDR3 has 17 residues. Germline V lookup: CDR1 SGHDN, CDR2 FVKESK. This CDR3 reads CASSQDHRSATNEKLFF. The CDR3, as DNA: TGTGCCAGCAGCCAAGACCATCGATCAGCAACTAATGAAAAACTGTTTTTT.

The chain links TRBV2 to TRBJ2-3; a possible D gene is TRBD2 (6 bases). The CDR3 length is 13 residues. CDR1 is SNHLY and CDR2 is FYNNEI in the germline V gene. The germline V and J ends were trimmed by 3 bases and 6 bases, with 10 bases remaining between them. The chain's CDR3 is CASSDGGADTQYF. DNA for the CDR3: TGTGCCAGCAGTGATGGCGGGGCTGATACGCAGTATTTT.

This chain links TRBV29-1 with TRBJ2-6; tentative D call: TRBD1 (6 bases). This CDR3 comprises 14 residues. The germline gives CDR1 SQVTM, CDR2 ANQGSEA. Trimming stripped 7 bases from V and 0 bases from J, with 10 bases between. The chain's CDR3 is CSAGGFSGANVLTF. The CDR3 region has the DNA TGCAGCGCTGGGGGCTTCTCTGGGGCCAACGTCCTGACTTTC.

As DNA, the CDR3 is TGTGCCAGCAGCTTGACCGCGGGCCCCTCTGGAAACACCATATATTTT. Its translation: CASSLTAGPSGNTIYF. The chain combines TRBV11-2 with TRBJ1-3; no reliable D call. Looked up from germline, CDR1 is SGHAT and CDR2 is FQNNGV. This CDR3 has 16 amino acids. V lost 3 bases, J lost 0 bases, and 12 bases lay in between.

This clone has more than one count but fewer than ten. The chain uses TRBV18 and TRBJ1-1; 9 bases are a match to TRBD1. The germline V gene has CDR1 KGHSH and CDR2 LQKENI. The CDR3 extends over 16 amino acids. Trimming took 3 bases from V and 3 from J; bases not matched to a gene: 8. DNA for the CDR3: TGTGCCAGCTCACCGGGGACAGGGTTCGGGTACACTGAAGCTTTCTTT. This sequence encodes CASSPGTGFGYTEAFF.

V gene TRBV27 combines with J gene TRBJ2-2; D possibly corresponds to TRBD1 (6 bases). Trimming took off 3 bases at V and 1 base at J, with 15 bases between the two ends. CDR3 size: 17 residues. The germline CDR1 and CDR2 sequences are MNHEY and SMNVEV (reference sequence). The CDR3 protein is CASSLYRESLNTGELFF. CDR3 sequence (DNA): TGTGCCAGCAGTTTGTACAGGGAAAGTTTGAACACCGGGGAGCTGTTTTTT.

V gene TRBV19 combines with J gene TRBJ2-1, with D perhaps matching TRBD2 (6 bases). The CDR3 runs to 15 residues. Germline lookup yields CDR1 LNHDA and CDR2 SQIVND (reference sequence). Trimming removed 6 bases from V and 3 bases from J, with 15 bases in between. This CDR3 is CASSLALSLYNEQFF. CDR3 nucleotide sequence: TGTGCCAGTAGCCTAGCGTTGAGTCTCTACAATGAGCAGTTCTTC.

This chain joins TRBV6-4 and TRBJ2-3; 9 bases align to TRBD2. The germline gives CDR1 MRHNA, CDR2 SNTAGT. Unmatched junction bases numbered 4, after V lost 5 bases and J lost 4 bases. The CDR3 is made up of 14 amino acids. CDR3 DNA sequence: TGTGCCAGCAGTTTAGCGGGAGCATCAGATACGCAGTATTTT. Its translation: CASSLAGASDTQYF.

This chain links TRBV19 with TRBJ2-1; D unresolved. V lost 9 bases, J lost 0 bases, and 18 bases lay in between. The CDR3 consists of 16 residues. The V gene's germline CDR1 is LNHDA and CDR2 SQIVND (reference sequence). This CDR3 reads CASRSLGTSSYNEQFF. The CDR3 coding sequence is TGTGCCAGCCGAAGTCTTGGTACTTCCTCCTACAATGAGCAGTTCTTC.

V usage is TRBV5-1 and J usage is TRBJ2-5; 11 nucleotides align to TRBD2. CDR1 and CDR2 (germline): SGHRS, YFSETQ. The CDR3 sequence is 16 residues long. The trim removed 0 bases at V and 2 bases at J, leaving 3 bases unmatched. The CDR3 nucleotides are TGCGCCAGCAGCTTGGGACTAGCGGGGACTCAAGAGACCCAGTACTTC. It codes for CASSLGLAGTQETQYF.

The chain joins TRBV11-2 to TRBJ2-7; D is unclear. This CDR3 has 16 amino acids. The germline CDR1 and CDR2 sequences are SGHAT and FQNNGV. Trimming stripped 0 bases from V and 0 bases from J, with 12 bases between. The CDR3 sequence: CASSLDPGTSSYEQYF. CDR3 bases: TGTGCCAGCAGCTTAGATCCAGGAACAAGCTCCTACGAGCAGTACTTC.

The CDR3 sequence: CASSPSSGRVYGTDTQYF. The CDR3 nucleotides read TGTGCCAGCTCACCAAGCAGCGGGAGGGTTTATGGCACAGATACGCAGTATTTT. The rearrangement links TRBV18 to TRBJ2-3; 10 bases map to TRBD2. This CDR3 contains 18 residues. CDR1 is KGHSH and CDR2 is LQKENI in the germline V gene. V gave up 2 bases and J gave up 1 base; unmatched junction bases: 9.

This chain joins TRBV5-1 and TRBJ1-4, with 8 positions matching TRBD1. The junction had 0 bases not matched to a gene; V was cut back by 3 bases and J by 5 bases. Germline lookup yields CDR1 SGHRS and CDR2 YFSETQ. This CDR3 is 13 amino acids long. The CDR3 nucleotides read TGCGCCAGCAGCTGGACAGGGAATGAAAAACTGTTTTTT. It translates to CASSWTGNEKLFF.

The V and J genes are TRBV6-5 and TRBJ2-3, with D possibly TRBD2 on 5 matching bases. V lost 6 bases and J 5 bases, leaving 9 bases between the germline ends. Germline V gene sequence: CDR1 MNHEY, CDR2 SVGAGI. The CDR3 length is 12 residues. The CDR3 here is CASSSGGDTQYF. DNA for the CDR3: TGTGCCAGCAGCTCCGGAGGAGATACGCAGTATTTT.

This chain uses TRBV4-3 with TRBJ2-1; 14 bases fit TRBD2. Germline CDR1 reads LGHNA; CDR2 reads YSLEER. J gave up 10 bases and V 1 base, and 6 bases lay outside the gene matches. The CDR3 sequence is 16 residues long. In DNA form, the CDR3 reads TGCGCCAGCAGCCAAGGGTGGACTAGCGGGAGGCACGAGCAGTTCTTC. It specifies CASSQGWTSGRHEQFF.

For this clone: Other DNA sequences in the same sample also yield this CDR3. The chain links TRBV28 to TRBJ2-7; 8 nucleotides align to TRBD2. With 6 bases clipped from V and 2 bases from J, the junction kept 6 bases outside the gene matches. This CDR3 is 14 amino acids long. Looked up from germline, CDR1 is MDHEN and CDR2 is SYDVKM. The CDR3 nucleotides are TGTGCCAGCAGACCGGGGGGGCCCCCCTACGAGCAGTACTTC. The encoded protein is CASRPGGPPYEQYF.

This clone was counted between two and nine times. The chain joins TRBV5-5 to TRBJ1-4, with D perhaps matching TRBD1 (5 bases). Germline loops: CDR1 SGHKS, CDR2 YYEKEE (reference sequence). The CDR3 runs 16 residues. The V end was cut by 0 bases, the J end by 0 bases, with 9 bases between. CDR3 protein: CASSLEGTATNEKLFF. CDR3 in DNA: TGTGCCAGCAGCTTGGAGGGGACTGCAACTAATGAAAAACTGTTTTTT. The whole variable domain, filled in from reference TRBV5-5 and TRBJ1-4, reads DAGVTQSPTHLIKTRGQQVTLRCSPISGHKSVSWYQQVLGQGPQFIFQYYEKEERGRGNFPDRFSARQFPNYSSELNVNALLLGDSALYLCASSLEGTATNEKLFFGSGTQLSVL.